Below, 13 T cell receptor beta chains from the same sample are listed, as sequenced in a study of OX40 agonist ivuxolimab in advanced cancers. Some clones are missing from TCRdb's copy, which holds only in-frame ones; the method was immunoSEQ multiplex PCR. The sample shows some 110,000 clones, around 93% of them seen only once. The source was CD4+ or CD8+ T cells sorted from blood, collected in a trial of the OX40 agonist ivuxolimab. The receptors originated from an adult with an advanced solid tumor such as melanoma, head and neck, liver or kidney cancer.

CDR3 DNA: TGTGCCAGCTCGGAGGACAATTTGAACACTGAAGCTTTCTTT. Its translation: CASSEDNLNTEAFF. The chain couples TRBV18 to TRBJ1-1, with a tentative D call TRBD1 (5 bases). Germline values: CDR1 KGHSH, CDR2 LQKENI. This CDR3 has 14 residues. V lost 6 bases and J lost 0, with 11 bases in between.

This chain connects TRBV7-8 to TRBJ1-2; D gene unclear. There are 16 residues in the CDR3. Germline CDR1 and CDR2: SGHVS and FQNEAQ. Trimming shortened V by 2 bases and J by 0 bases, and 13 bases separated the two germline ends. As DNA, the CDR3 is TGTGCCAGCAGCTTAACCGACGGGCCAACTAACTATGGCTACACCTTC. Its translation: CASSLTDGPTNYGYTF.

The genes are TRBV11-3 and TRBJ2-4; unclear D gene. Trimming left V 5 bases short and J 0 bases short, with 17 bases between. This CDR3 is built from 17 residues. Germline CDR1 reads SGHNT; CDR2 reads YENEEA. The CDR3 nucleotides are TGTGCCAGCAGCCTACCCTGGGATAAACTAGCCAAAAACATTCAGTACTTC. This encodes CASSLPWDKLAKNIQYF.

V and J are TRBV19 and TRBJ2-2; 8 bases are shared with TRBD2. The CDR3 is 16 residues long. The germline CDR1 and CDR2 sequences are LNHDA and SQIVND (reference sequence). Losses at the gene ends were 10 bases for V and 3 bases for J; bases not matched to a gene: 13. CDR3 protein: CATQTSAKKYTGELFF. CDR3 DNA: TGTGCCACGCAGACTAGCGCGAAAAAATACACCGGGGAGCTGTTTTTT.

V usage is TRBV7-2 and J usage is TRBJ1-2; 8 nucleotides agree with TRBD1. CDR3 length: 15 amino acids. Germline V gives CDR1 SGHTA, CDR2 FQGNSA. V trimming: 2 bases; J trimming: 5 bases; junction bases outside the gene matches: 7. In DNA, the CDR3 is TGTGCCAGCAGCTTACGATTGACAGGGGATTATGGCTACACCTTC. Protein: CASSLRLTGDYGYTF.

J is TRBJ1-2 and V is TRBV6-5; TRBD1 matches at 9 bases. The CDR3 is made up of 15 amino acids. V gave up 5 bases and J gave up 6 bases; unmatched junction bases: 10. Germline values: CDR1 MNHEY, CDR2 SVGAGI. The CDR3 DNA sequence: TGTGCCAGCAGTCGTCCCGGGACAGGGTTCAATGGCTACACCTTC. Its translation is CASSRPGTGFNGYTF.

The genes are TRBV7-2 and TRBJ2-7; 9 bases align to TRBD1. Trimming at V came to 5 bases and at J to 3 bases, leaving 11 bases not matched to a gene. In germline, CDR1 is SGHTA, CDR2 FQGNSA. This CDR3 is built from 16 residues. CDR3 region: CASSPDGQGSGYEQYF. DNA for the CDR3: TGTGCCAGCAGCCCGGACGGACAGGGGAGTGGCTACGAGCAGTACTTC.

The rearrangement joins TRBV9 to TRBJ2-7; tentatively, D is TRBD1 (5 bases). The CDR3 sequence is 14 residues long. Germline V lookup: CDR1 SGDLS, CDR2 YYNGEE. Between the trimmed V and J ends, which lost 4 bases and 1 base, there was a span of 12 bases. The CDR3 sequence: CASSPTGSSYEQYF. The CDR3 bases are TGTGCCAGCAGCCCTACAGGTTCTTCCTACGAGCAGTACTTC.

V gene TRBV11-3 combines with J gene TRBJ2-2, with 7 bases identical to TRBD1. The trim removed 3 bases at V and 1 base at J, leaving 5 bases unmatched. The CDR3 is 16 amino acids. The germline V gene has CDR1 SGHNT and CDR2 YENEEA. CDR3 amino acids: CASSLAGTENTGELFF. CDR3 DNA sequence: TGTGCCAGCAGCTTGGCCGGGACAGAGAACACCGGGGAGCTGTTTTTT.

CDR3 coding DNA: TGTGCCAGCAGTTTGGGCGCCGGGACGGACTATGGCTACACCTTC. Translated, it gives CASSLGAGTDYGYTF. The J gene is TRBJ1-2, the V gene TRBV28; a weak D match, TRBD1 (5 bases). The CDR3 spans 15 residues. Germline V gene lookup returns CDR1 MDHEN and CDR2 SYDVKM. The V end lost 3 bases, the J end lost 3 bases, and 14 bases lay between the germline ends.

This rearrangement joins TRBV9 to TRBJ2-7; D could derive from TRBD1 or TRBD2 (5 bases each). Germline-derived CDR1 and CDR2 are SGDLS and YYNGEE. This CDR3 contains 16 residues. V was cut by 4 bases and J by 0 bases, with 17 bases left in between. CDR3 amino acids: CASSPTRWGNSYEQYF. The DNA of the CDR3 is TGTGCCAGCAGCCCCACTAGGTGGGGGAACTCCTACGAGCAGTACTTC.

The chain carries TRBV21-1 and TRBJ2-7; TRBD1, as called in the table, went unchecked against the DNA. TRBV21-1 is tagged as a pseudogene. This CDR3 is 14 amino acids long. The CDR3 sequence is CASRKDRPSYEQYF. CDR3 coding DNA: TGTGCCAGCAGAAAGGACAGGCCGTCCTACGAGCAGTACTTC.

This sequence joins TRBV6-5 and TRBJ2-7; no clear D. The V gene's germline CDR1 is MNHEY and CDR2 SVGAGI. This CDR3 comprises 11 residues. V gave up 6 bases and J gave up 2 bases, with 5 bases separating them. The CDR3 DNA reads TGTGCCAGCAGGAGAGCCTACGAGCAGTACTTC. Its protein product is CASRRAYEQYF.